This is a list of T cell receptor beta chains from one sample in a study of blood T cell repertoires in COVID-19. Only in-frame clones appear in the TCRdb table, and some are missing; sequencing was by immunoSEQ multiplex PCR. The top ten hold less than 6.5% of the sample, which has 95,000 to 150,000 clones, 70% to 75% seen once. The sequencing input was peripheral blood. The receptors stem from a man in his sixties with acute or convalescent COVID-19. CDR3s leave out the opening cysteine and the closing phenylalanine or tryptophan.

CDR3 protein: ASSFWDRDTGELF
J gene: TRBJ2-2
V gene: TRBV6-2/TRBV6-3

CDR3 protein: AWSPRGTRGMNTEAF
J gene: TRBJ1-1
V gene: TRBV30

CDR3 protein: ASSQDLGGGTDTQY
J gene: TRBJ2-3
V gene: TRBV3-1/TRBV3-2

CDR3 protein: ASSLDAGSNTEAF
J gene: TRBJ1-1
V gene: TRBV5-1

CDR3 protein: ASSLGRGHPAVSGYT
J gene: TRBJ1-2
V gene: TRBV13

CDR3 protein: ASRTQGAQKNIQY
J gene: TRBJ2-4
V gene: TRBV27

CDR3 protein: ASSLTGGNYGYT
J gene: TRBJ1-2
V gene: TRBV7-2

CDR3 protein: ASSQDPGVSTDTQY
J gene: TRBJ2-3
V gene: TRBV4-1

CDR3 protein: ATTGQGWEQF
J gene: TRBJ2-1
V gene: TRBV24-1

CDR3 protein: ASELRLQSYTGELF
J gene: TRBJ2-2
V gene: TRBV19

CDR3 protein: ASSNLALNTGELF
J gene: TRBJ2-2
V gene: TRBV6-5

CDR3 protein: SVQAAGNTEAF
J gene: TRBJ1-1
V gene: TRBV29-1

CDR3 protein: ASSLQAGQPQH
J gene: TRBJ1-5
V gene: TRBV7-6

CDR3 protein: ASSFSEGVGAF
J gene: TRBJ1-1
V gene: TRBV7-9

CDR3 protein: ASSFPLNTEAF
J gene: TRBJ1-1
V gene: TRBV11-2

CDR3 protein: ASSFGGTGETQY
J gene: TRBJ2-5
V gene: TRBV5-1

CDR3 protein: ASSLKRGGRNEQF
J gene: TRBJ2-1
V gene: TRBV14

CDR3 protein: ASSSRTGGTGKLF
J gene: TRBJ1-4
V gene: TRBV7-2

CDR3 protein: ASSLAGSYGYT
J gene: TRBJ1-2
V gene: TRBV5-1

CDR3 protein: ASSWAPRTENEKLF
J gene: TRBJ1-4
V gene: TRBV5-1

CDR3 protein: ASSSQGAANTGELF
J gene: TRBJ2-2
V gene: TRBV5-1

CDR3 protein: ASSAFQGFYGYT
J gene: TRBJ1-2
V gene: TRBV28

CDR3 protein: ASRAGGPADTQY
J gene: TRBJ2-3
V gene: TRBV19

CDR3 protein: ASSQVYGLREQY
J gene: TRBJ2-7
V gene: TRBV14

CDR3 protein: AISESRHAF
J gene: TRBJ1-1
V gene: TRBV10-3

CDR3 protein: ASTARVGPDIPREQY
J gene: TRBJ2-7
V gene: TRBV5-1

CDR3 protein: ATSDTSGLGYNEQF
J gene: TRBJ2-1
V gene: TRBV24-1

CDR3 protein: ASSFTTGDTGELF
J gene: TRBJ2-2
V gene: TRBV5-1

CDR3 protein: ASSPRQGAYEQY
J gene: TRBJ2-7
V gene: TRBV19

CDR3 protein: SVDHGRSTDTQY
J gene: TRBJ2-3
V gene: TRBV29-1

CDR3 protein: ASRSGSGSVTDTQY
J gene: TRBJ2-3
V gene: TRBV7-8

CDR3 protein: ASSLARGRAGANVLT
J gene: TRBJ2-6
V gene: TRBV5-1

CDR3 protein: ASSEIEGGAKEKLF
J gene: TRBJ1-4
V gene: TRBV25-1

CDR3 protein: ASSLGQSYNEQF
J gene: TRBJ2-1
V gene: TRBV5-1

CDR3 protein: ASSRASGSLSYNEQF
J gene: TRBJ2-1
V gene: TRBV2

CDR3 protein: ASRRVGAPGELF
J gene: TRBJ2-2
V gene: TRBV6-5

CDR3 protein: ATLLQGTDTQY
J gene: TRBJ2-3
V gene: TRBV19

CDR3 protein: ASSPLAGDIQY
J gene: TRBJ2-4
V gene: TRBV27

CDR3 protein: ASSLSTDSGYGYT
J gene: TRBJ1-2
V gene: TRBV5-1

CDR3 protein: AIQREGPSYEQY
J gene: TRBJ2-7
V gene: TRBV6-5

CDR3 protein: ASSSAGGSVVGDTQY
J gene: TRBJ2-3
V gene: TRBV9

CDR3 protein: AISGDRGNTEAF
J gene: TRBJ1-1
V gene: TRBV10-3

CDR3 protein: ASSNVYRGRSEQY
J gene: TRBJ2-7
V gene: TRBV2

CDR3 protein: ASSHGDRGRKSSYNEQF
J gene: TRBJ2-1
V gene: TRBV23-1

CDR3 protein: ASSWTGTENTEAF
J gene: TRBJ1-1
V gene: TRBV5-1

CDR3 protein: ASSLNRAGTDTQY
J gene: TRBJ2-3
V gene: TRBV5-4

CDR3 protein: ASKDTSSTDTQY
J gene: TRBJ2-3
V gene: TRBV19

CDR3 protein: ASNGAGGVPETQY
J gene: TRBJ2-5
V gene: TRBV2

CDR3 protein: AWGQGGNEKLF
J gene: TRBJ1-4
V gene: TRBV30

CDR3 protein: ASSRAGIGTDTQY
J gene: TRBJ2-3
V gene: TRBV7-9

CDR3 protein: ASSLALSEQY
J gene: TRBJ2-7
V gene: TRBV5-1

CDR3 protein: ASSVVAAAGHEQY
J gene: TRBJ2-7
V gene: TRBV9

CDR3 protein: SAEAGTGGIMNTEAF
J gene: TRBJ1-1
V gene: TRBV29-1